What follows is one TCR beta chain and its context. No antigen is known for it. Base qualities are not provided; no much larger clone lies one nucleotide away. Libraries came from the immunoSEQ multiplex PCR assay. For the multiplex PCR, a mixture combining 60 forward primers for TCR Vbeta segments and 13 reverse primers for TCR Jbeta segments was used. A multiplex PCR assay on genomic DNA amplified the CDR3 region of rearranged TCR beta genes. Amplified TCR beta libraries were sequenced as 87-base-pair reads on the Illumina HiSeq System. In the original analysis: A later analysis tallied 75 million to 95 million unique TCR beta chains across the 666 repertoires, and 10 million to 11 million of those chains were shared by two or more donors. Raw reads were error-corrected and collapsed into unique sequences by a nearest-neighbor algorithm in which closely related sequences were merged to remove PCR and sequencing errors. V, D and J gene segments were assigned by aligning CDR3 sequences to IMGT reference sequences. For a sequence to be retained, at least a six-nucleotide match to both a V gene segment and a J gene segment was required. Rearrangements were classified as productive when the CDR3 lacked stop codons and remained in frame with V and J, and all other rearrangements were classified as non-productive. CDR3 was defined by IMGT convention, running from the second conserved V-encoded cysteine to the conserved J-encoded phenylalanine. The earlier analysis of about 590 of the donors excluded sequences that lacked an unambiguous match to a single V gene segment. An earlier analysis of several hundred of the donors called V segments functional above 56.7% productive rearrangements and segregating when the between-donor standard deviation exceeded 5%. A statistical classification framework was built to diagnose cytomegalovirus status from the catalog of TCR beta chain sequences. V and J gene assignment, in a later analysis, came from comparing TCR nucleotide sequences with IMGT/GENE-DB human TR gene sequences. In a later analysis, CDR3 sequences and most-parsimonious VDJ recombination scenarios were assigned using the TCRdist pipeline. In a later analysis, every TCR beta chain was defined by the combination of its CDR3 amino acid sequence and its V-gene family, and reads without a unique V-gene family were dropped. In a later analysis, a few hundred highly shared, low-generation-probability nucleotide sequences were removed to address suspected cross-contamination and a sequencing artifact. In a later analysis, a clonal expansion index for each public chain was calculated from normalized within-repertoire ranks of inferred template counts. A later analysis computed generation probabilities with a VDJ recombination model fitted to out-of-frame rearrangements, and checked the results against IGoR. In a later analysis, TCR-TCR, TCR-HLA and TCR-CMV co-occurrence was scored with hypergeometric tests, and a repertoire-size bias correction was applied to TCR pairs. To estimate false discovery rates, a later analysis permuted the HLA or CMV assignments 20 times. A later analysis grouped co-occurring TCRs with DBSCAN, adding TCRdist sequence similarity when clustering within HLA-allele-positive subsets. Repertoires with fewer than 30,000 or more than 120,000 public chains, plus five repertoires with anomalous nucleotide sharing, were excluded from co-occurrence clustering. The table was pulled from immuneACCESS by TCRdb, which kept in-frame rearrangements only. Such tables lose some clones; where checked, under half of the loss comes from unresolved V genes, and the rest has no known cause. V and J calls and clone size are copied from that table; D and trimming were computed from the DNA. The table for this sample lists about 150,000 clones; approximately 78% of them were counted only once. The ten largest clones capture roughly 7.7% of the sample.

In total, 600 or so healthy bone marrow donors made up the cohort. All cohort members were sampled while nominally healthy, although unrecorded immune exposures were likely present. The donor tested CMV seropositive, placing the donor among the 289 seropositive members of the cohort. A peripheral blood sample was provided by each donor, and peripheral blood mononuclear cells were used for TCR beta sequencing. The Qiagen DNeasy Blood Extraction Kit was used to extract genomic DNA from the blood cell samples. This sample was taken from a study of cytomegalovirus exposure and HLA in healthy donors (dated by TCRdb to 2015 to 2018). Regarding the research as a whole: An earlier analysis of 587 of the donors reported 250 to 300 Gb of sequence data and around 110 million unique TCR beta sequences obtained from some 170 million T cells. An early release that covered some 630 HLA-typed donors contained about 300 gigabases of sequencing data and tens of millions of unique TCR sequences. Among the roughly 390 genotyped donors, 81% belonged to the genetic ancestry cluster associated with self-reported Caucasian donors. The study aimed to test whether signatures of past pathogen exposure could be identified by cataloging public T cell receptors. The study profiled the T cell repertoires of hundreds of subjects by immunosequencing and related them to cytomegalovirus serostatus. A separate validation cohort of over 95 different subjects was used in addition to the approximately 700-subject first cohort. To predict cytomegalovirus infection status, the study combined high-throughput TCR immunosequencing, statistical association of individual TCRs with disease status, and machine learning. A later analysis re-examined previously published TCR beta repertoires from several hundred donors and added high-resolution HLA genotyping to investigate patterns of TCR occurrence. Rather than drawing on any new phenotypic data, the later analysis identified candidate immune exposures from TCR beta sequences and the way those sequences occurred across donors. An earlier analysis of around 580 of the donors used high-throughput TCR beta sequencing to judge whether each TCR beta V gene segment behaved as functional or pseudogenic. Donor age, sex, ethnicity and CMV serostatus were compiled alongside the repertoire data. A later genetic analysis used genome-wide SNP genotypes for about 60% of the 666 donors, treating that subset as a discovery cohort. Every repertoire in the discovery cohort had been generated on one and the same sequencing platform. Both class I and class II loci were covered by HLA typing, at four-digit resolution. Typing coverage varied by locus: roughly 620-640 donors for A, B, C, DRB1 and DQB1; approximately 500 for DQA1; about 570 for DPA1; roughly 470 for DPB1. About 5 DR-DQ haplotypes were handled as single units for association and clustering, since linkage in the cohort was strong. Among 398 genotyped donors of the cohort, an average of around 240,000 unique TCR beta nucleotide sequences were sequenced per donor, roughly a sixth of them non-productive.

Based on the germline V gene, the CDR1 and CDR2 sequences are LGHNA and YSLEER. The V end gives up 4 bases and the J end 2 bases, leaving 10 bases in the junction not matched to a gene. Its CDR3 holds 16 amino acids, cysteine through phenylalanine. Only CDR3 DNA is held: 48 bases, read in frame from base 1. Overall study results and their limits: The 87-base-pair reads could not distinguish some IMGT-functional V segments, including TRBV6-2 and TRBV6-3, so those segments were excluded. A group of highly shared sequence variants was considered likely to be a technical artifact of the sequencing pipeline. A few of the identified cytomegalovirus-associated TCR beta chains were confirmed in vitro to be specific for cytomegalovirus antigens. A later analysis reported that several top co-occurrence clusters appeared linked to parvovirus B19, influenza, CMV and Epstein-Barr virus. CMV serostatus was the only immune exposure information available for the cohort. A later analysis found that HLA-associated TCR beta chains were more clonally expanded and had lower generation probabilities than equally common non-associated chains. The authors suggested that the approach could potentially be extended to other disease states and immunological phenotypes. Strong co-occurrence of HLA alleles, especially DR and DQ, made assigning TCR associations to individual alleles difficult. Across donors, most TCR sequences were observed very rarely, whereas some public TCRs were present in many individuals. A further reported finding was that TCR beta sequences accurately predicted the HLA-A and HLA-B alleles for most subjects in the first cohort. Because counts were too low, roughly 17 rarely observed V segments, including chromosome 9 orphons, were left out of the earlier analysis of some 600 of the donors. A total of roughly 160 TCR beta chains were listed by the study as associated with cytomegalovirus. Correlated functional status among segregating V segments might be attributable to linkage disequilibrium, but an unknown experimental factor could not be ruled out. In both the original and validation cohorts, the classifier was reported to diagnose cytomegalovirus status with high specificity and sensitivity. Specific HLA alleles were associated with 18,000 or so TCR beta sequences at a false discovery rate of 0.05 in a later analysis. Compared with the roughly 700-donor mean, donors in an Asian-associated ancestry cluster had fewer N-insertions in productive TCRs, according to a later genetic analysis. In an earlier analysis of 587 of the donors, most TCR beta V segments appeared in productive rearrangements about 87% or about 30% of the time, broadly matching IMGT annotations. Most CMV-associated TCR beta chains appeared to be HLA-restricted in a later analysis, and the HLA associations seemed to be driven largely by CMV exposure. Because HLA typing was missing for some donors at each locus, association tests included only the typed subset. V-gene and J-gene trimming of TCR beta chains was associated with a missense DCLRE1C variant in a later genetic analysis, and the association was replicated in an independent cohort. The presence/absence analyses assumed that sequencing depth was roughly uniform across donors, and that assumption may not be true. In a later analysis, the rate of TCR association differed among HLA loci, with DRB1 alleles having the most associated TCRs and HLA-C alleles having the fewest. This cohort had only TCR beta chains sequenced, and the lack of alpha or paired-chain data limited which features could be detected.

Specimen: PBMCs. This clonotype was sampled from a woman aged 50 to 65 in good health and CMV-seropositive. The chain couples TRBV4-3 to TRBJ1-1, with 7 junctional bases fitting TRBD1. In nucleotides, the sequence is TGCGCCAGCAGCCGAGGCGTTGGGACAGACAACACTGAAGCTTTCTTT. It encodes CASSRGVGTDNTEAFF.